This T cell receptor (beta chain) stems from a study of T cell changes during pregnancy in multiple sclerosis. V dropped 5 bases and J dropped 8; count of bases not matched to a gene: 2. Germline-derived CDR1 and CDR2 are SNHLY and FYNNEI. CDR3 length: 12 amino acids. Only in-frame clones appear in the TCRdb table, and some are missing; sequencing was by immunoSEQ multiplex PCR. The repertoire holds around 40,000 clones, with about 90% as singletons. Specimen: CD4+ T cells from peripheral blood mononuclear cells, collected in the third trimester of pregnancy. The chain is built from TRBV2 and TRBJ2-1; the match to TRBD1 covers 8 bases. The TCR originated in a female donor in good health, enrolled as a control in a pregnancy study. The chain's CDR3 is CASSSGGYEQFF. CDR3 nucleotides: TGTGCCAGCAGTTCAGGGGGCTATGAGCAGTTCTTC.